One and the same sample provided the 25 T cell receptor beta chains below, sequenced in a study of blood T cell repertoires in COVID-19. TCRdb's copy holds only in-frame clones and misses some; the assay was immunoSEQ multiplex PCR. The sample includes fewer than 250,000 clones, approximately 90% of them seen just once. The material sequenced was peripheral blood. The receptors come from a human donor in a cohort sampled during active COVID-19.

This chain uses TRBV30 with TRBJ2-7, with TRBD1 matching 8 bases. From germline, CDR1 is GTSNPN and CDR2 SVGIG (reference sequence). The CDR3 contains 15 residues. Trimming removed 4 bases from V and 2 bases from J; junction bases left unmatched: 10. DNA of the CDR3: TGTGCCTGGATCCCCGCGGACAGGGAAACCTACGAGCAGTACTTC. Translating it yields CAWIPADRETYEQYF.

The chain is built from TRBV29-1 and TRBJ2-7, with 7 nucleotides matching TRBD1. Germline V gene sequence: CDR1 SQVTM, CDR2 ANQGSEA. With V trimmed by 7 bases and J by 1 base, 1 base remained unmatched. The CDR3 has 11 amino acids. CDR3 nucleotide sequence: TGCAGCGGACAGGGTTCCTACGAGCAGTACTTC. This sequence encodes CSGQGSYEQYF.

The rearrangement links TRBV5-4 to TRBJ2-3; possible D gene TRBD1, 5 bases. Germline V CDR1 and CDR2: SGHNT, YYREEE (reference sequence). The CDR3 contains 14 residues. V lost 1 base, J lost 4 bases, and 10 bases lay in between. The CDR3 sequence: CASSLQGMPDTQYF. In DNA, the CDR3 is TGTGCCAGCAGCTTGCAGGGAATGCCAGATACGCAGTATTTT. Drawing the rest from reference TRBV5-4 and TRBJ2-3, the complete variable domain is ETGVTQSPTHLIKTRGQQVTLRCSSQSGHNTVSWYQQALGQGPQFIFQYYREEENGRGNFPPRFSGLQFPNYSSELNVNALELDDSALYLCASSLQGMPDTQYFGPGTRLTVL.

This chain uses TRBV27 with TRBJ2-1; TRBD2 matches 9 bases. V dropped 5 bases and J dropped 7; count of bases not matched to a gene: 3. CDR1 is MNHEY, CDR2 SMNVEV, per germline (reference sequence). The CDR3 has 13 residues. The CDR3 here is CASSVAGVNEQFF. The CDR3 DNA reads TGTGCCAGCAGTGTAGCGGGAGTGAATGAGCAGTTCTTC.

This rearrangement joins TRBV2 to TRBJ1-2, with a possible D match to TRBD1 (6 bases). The CDR3 extends over 13 amino acids. V lost 5 bases and J lost 4, with 11 bases in between. Germline V gene sequence: CDR1 SNHLY, CDR2 FYNNEI. The chain's CDR3 is CASSLQGSYGYTF. The CDR3 bases are TGTGCCAGCAGTCTACAGGGCAGCTATGGCTACACCTTC.

The table lists this clone with a few counts. V usage is TRBV19 and J usage is TRBJ2-7; 7 positions agree with TRBD1. Germline assignment: CDR1 LNHDA and CDR2 SQIVND (reference sequence). Trimming removed 5 bases from V and 0 bases from J; junction bases left unmatched: 7. The CDR3 covers 15 residues. Here the CDR3 reads CASSLKTGSSYEQYF. CDR3 DNA sequence: TGTGCCAGTAGTCTCAAGACAGGGAGCTCCTACGAGCAGTACTTC.

The chain uses TRBV11-2 and TRBJ1-3; D is perhaps TRBD1 (5 bases). The CDR3 has 15 amino acids. Germline CDR1 SGHAT, CDR2 FQNNGV. Trimming left V 0 bases short and J 2 bases short, with 8 bases between. CDR3 residues: CASSLEGRAGNTIYF. The CDR3 DNA sequence: TGTGCCAGCAGCTTAGAAGGCAGGGCTGGAAACACCATATATTTT.

The chain uses TRBV4-2 and TRBJ2-7, with 12 bases fitting TRBD2. Germline CDR1 and CDR2: LGHNA and YNFKEQ. This CDR3 comprises 16 residues. The trim removed 0 bases at V and 6 bases at J, leaving 6 bases unmatched. The CDR3 here is CASSQESSGGAPEQYF. The CDR3, as DNA: TGTGCCAGCAGCCAAGAATCTAGCGGGGGGGCGCCCGAGCAGTACTTC.

This clone was found once. J is TRBJ1-6 and V is TRBV28; tentatively, D is TRBD1 (6 bases). There are 15 residues in the CDR3. Trimming took 5 bases from V and 5 from J, leaving 13 bases between them. The germline V gene encodes CDR1 MDHEN and CDR2 SYDVKM. CDR3 DNA: TGTGCCAGCAGTGCTCTGGACAGAGATAATTCACCCCTCCACTTT. Residues: CASSALDRDNSPLHF.

This chain uses TRBV7-8 with TRBJ1-3; unclear D gene. The V gene's germline CDR1 is SGHVS and CDR2 FQNEAQ. V was shortened by 1 base and J by 0 bases, with 7 bases between the two germline ends. CDR3 length equals 15 residues. CDR3 amino acids: CASSLGTSSGNTIYF. In DNA form, the CDR3 reads TGTGCCAGCAGCTTAGGCACCAGCTCTGGAAACACCATATATTTT.

This sequence joins TRBV19 and TRBJ2-2; D gene unclear. The germline V gene has CDR1 LNHDA and CDR2 SQIVND (reference sequence). The CDR3 totals 14 residues. V lost 3 bases, J lost 1 base, and 6 bases lay in between. For the CDR3, the DNA is TGTGCCAGTAGTATTACCGGGAACACCGGGGAGCTGTTTTTT. Encoded protein: CASSITGNTGELFF.

V usage is TRBV4-3 and J usage is TRBJ2-3; a possible D gene is TRBD2 (5 bases). The CDR3 runs to 15 residues. Trimming pared 0 bases from V and 5 bases from J, leaving 12 bases between. From germline, CDR1 is LGHNA and CDR2 YSLEER. The CDR3 DNA sequence: TGCGCCAGCAGCCAAGACGCGGGTAGAGGAGATACGCAGTATTTT. This translates into CASSQDAGRGDTQYF.

The chain joins TRBV18 to TRBJ2-2; a weak D match, TRBD2 (5 bases). The germline gives CDR1 KGHSH, CDR2 LQKENI. Trimming cost V 3 bases and J 1 base, with 9 bases left between them. CDR3 length equals 15 residues. The CDR3 nucleotides read TGTGCCAGCTCACCCGAAGCGGTGAACACCGGGGAGCTGTTTTTT. It encodes CASSPEAVNTGELFF.

The rearrangement uses TRBV12-5 and TRBJ2-7, with 7 bases that match TRBD1. This CDR3 has 16 residues. With V trimmed by 2 bases and J by 0 bases, 7 bases remained unmatched. The germline CDR1 and CDR2 sequences are LGHNT and FRNRAP. CDR3 sequence reads: CASGLSPGTASYEQYF. The CDR3 DNA sequence: TGTGCTAGTGGTTTGTCCCCCGGGACAGCCTCCTACGAGCAGTACTTC.

The chain's CDR3 is CASSPYGTGGRGEQYF. DNA of the CDR3: TGTGCCAGCAGCCCGTACGGGACAGGGGGCCGAGGGGAGCAGTACTTC. This chain joins TRBV3-1 (or the pseudogene TRBV3-2) and TRBJ2-7, with 12 nucleotides matching TRBD1. After removal of 4 bases from V and 7 bases from J, the junction contained 11 bases not matched to a gene. The CDR3 spans 16 residues. Germline assignment: CDR1 LGHDT and CDR2 YNNKEL (reference sequence).

This chain uses TRBV2 with TRBJ1-2; D is perhaps TRBD1 (6 bases). V was cut by 5 bases and J by 3 bases, with 10 bases left in between. This CDR3 has 13 residues. Germline V gene data show CDR1 as SNHLY and CDR2 as FYNNEI. The CDR3 region is CASSTQGHYGYTF. The DNA of the CDR3 is TGTGCCAGCAGTACTCAGGGGCACTATGGCTACACCTTC.

The CDR3 DNA reads as TGTGCCAGCAGCTACGAGGAAGGCCCCTTAAATGAGCAGTTCTTC. As protein: CASSYEEGPLNEQFF. This rearrangement joins TRBV11-3 to TRBJ2-1; the D is unclear. V dropped 4 bases and J dropped 7 bases, with 17 bases sitting between them. This CDR3 region has 15 residues. Germline V gene lookup returns CDR1 SGHNT and CDR2 YENEEA.

V usage is TRBV28 and J usage is TRBJ2-7, with D tentatively TRBD2 (6 bases). CDR3 size: 14 residues. CDR1 is MDHEN and CDR2 is SYDVKM in the germline V gene. Trimming took 3 bases from V and 3 from J, leaving 12 bases between them. The CDR3 DNA sequence: TGTGCCAGCAGTTTGGGCGGGGCCTACTACGAGCAGTACTTC. Amino acids: CASSLGGAYYEQYF.

The chain combines TRBV6-2 or TRBV6-3 with TRBJ2-7; D possibly corresponds to TRBD2 (5 bases). This CDR3 is 15 amino acids long. V was shortened by 2 bases and J by 5 bases, with 16 bases between the two germline ends. Germline V gene data show CDR1 as MNHEY and CDR2 as SVGEGT. The CDR3 reads CASSYASTRVDEQYF. As DNA, the CDR3 is TGTGCCAGCAGTTACGCATCTACGAGGGTGGACGAGCAGTACTTC.

CDR3 bases: TGTGCCAGCAGCCAAGGAGGTTCTAGCGGGAAGGGGAACGAGCAGTACTTC. Translated, it gives CASSQGGSSGKGNEQYF. The chain recombines TRBV3-1 (or the pseudogene TRBV3-2) with TRBJ2-7, with TRBD2 identical over 9 bases. Germline CDR1 is LGHDT and CDR2 is YNNKEL (reference sequence). Trimming at V came to 1 base and at J to 5 bases, leaving 12 bases not matched to a gene. The CDR3 is made up of 17 amino acids.

This clone was observed once. The CDR3 protein is CASRLGVATDTQYF. The CDR3 region has the DNA TGTGCAAGTCGCTTAGGGGTAGCCACAGATACGCAGTATTTT. This chain joins TRBV12-2 and TRBJ2-3; TRBD2, as called in the table, went unchecked against the DNA. TRBV12-2 is deemed a pseudogene. The length of the CDR3 is 14 residues.

This rearrangement joins TRBV5-4 to TRBJ1-1; 7 bases line up with TRBD1. CDR3 size: 16 residues. The V gene's germline CDR1 is SGHNT and CDR2 YYREEE (reference sequence). After removal of 3 bases from V and 0 bases from J, the junction contained 8 bases not matched to a gene. The CDR3 nucleotides are TGTGCCAGCAGCTCGGCAGGGGGAGGTGTGAACACTGAAGCTTTCTTT. This codes for CASSSAGGGVNTEAFF.

The count of this clone is one. The chain joins TRBV5-1 to TRBJ2-2; D is unclear. Per germline, CDR1 SGHRS and CDR2 YFSETQ. This CDR3 contains 16 residues. Trimming pared 0 bases from V and 6 bases from J, leaving 15 bases between. CDR3 in amino acids: CASSLEASARPGELFF. The CDR3 bases are TGCGCCAGCAGCTTGGAAGCCTCTGCCAGGCCCGGGGAGCTGTTTTTT. The full variable domain, in which reference TRBV5-1 and TRBJ2-2 provide the parts outside the CDR3, is KAGVTQTPRYLIKTRGQQVTLSCSPISGHRSVSWYQQTPGQGLQFLFEYFSETQRNKGNFPGRFSGRQFSNSRSEMNVSTLELGDSALYLCASSLEASARPGELFFGEGSRLTVL.

Regarding this clone: Compared with germline, one end of the junction differs, possibly owing to a read error. V gene TRBV7-7 combines with J gene TRBJ2-1, with TRBD2 identical over 7 bases. The CDR3 covers 14 residues. Germline CDR1 SSHAT, CDR2 FNYEAQ (reference sequence). The CDR3 nucleotides are TGTGCTAGCAGCTTAAGTTCTAGCGGCAATGAGCAGTTCTTC. Translating gives CASSLSSSGNEQFF.

This chain uses TRBV5-1 with TRBJ2-7; D not certain. The CDR3 runs to 16 residues. V was shortened by 0 bases and J by 2 bases, with 15 bases between the two germline ends. Germline-derived CDR1 and CDR2 are SGHRS and YFSETQ. The CDR3: CASSLGHAVVAYEQYF. CDR3 bases: TGCGCCAGCAGCTTGGGGCATGCGGTAGTTGCCTACGAGCAGTACTTC.